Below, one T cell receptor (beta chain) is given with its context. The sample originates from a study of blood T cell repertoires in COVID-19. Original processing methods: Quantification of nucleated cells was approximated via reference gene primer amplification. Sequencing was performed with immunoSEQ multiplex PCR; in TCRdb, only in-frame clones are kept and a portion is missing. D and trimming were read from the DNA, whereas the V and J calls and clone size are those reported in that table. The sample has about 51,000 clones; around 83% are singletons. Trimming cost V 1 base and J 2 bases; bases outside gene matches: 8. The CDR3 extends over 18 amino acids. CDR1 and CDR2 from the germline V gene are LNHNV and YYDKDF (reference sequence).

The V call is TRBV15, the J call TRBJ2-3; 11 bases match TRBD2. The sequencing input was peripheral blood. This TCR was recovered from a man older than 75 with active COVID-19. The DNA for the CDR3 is TGTGCCACCAGCAGAGTGTGGGGACTAGCGGAGAACACAGATACGCAGTATTTT. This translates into CATSRVWGLAENTDTQYF.